The present TCR beta chain was sequenced within a study of blood T cell repertoires in COVID-19. Looking at the study overall: Acute-phase and convalescent COVID-19 samples originated in the United States, Italy and Spain. PBMCs, B-cell-depleted T cells, or T cells were the source of the cDNA or gDNA that made up the material.

Original handling: Counts of nucleated cells, estimated from reference gene primer amplification, were obtained. Some clones are missing from TCRdb's copy, which holds only in-frame ones; the method was immunoSEQ multiplex PCR. The V and J calls and the clone size are those of that table, but D and trimming were determined from the DNA. The table has around 270,000 clones, about 88% seen once; the top ten hold approximately 2%. Sequences were obtained from peripheral blood. This receptor was identified in a man aged 25 to 45 with active or convalescent COVID-19.

DNA of the CDR3: TGTGCCAGCAGCTTTATCGTTTCTGGGGCCAACGTCCTGACTTTC. Protein: CASSFIVSGANVLTF. V and J are TRBV7-2 and TRBJ2-6; D remains unclear. The germline V gene has CDR1 SGHTA and CDR2 FQGNSA. Trimming cost V 3 bases and J 1 base, with 7 bases left between them. The CDR3 covers 15 residues.